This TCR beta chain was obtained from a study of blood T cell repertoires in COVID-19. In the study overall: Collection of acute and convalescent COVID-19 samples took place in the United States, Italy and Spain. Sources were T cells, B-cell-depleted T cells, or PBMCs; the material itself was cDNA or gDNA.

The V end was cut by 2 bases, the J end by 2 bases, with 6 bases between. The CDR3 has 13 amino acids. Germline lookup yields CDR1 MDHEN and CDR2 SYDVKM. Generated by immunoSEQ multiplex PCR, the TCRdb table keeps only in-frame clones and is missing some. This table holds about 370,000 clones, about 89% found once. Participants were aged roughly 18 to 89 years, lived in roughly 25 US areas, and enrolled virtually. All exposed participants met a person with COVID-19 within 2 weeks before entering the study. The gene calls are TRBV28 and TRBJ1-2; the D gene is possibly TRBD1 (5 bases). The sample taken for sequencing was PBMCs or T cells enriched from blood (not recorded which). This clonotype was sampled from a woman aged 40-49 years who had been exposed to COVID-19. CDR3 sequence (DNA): TGTGCCAGCAGTTTAGGGGGGAACTATGGCTACACCTTC. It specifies CASSLGGNYGYTF.